This T cell receptor (beta chain) was recorded in a study of T cell responses to AZD1222 COVID-19 vaccine. In this sample, this clone turned up a few times. Produced via immunoSEQ multiplex PCR; TCRdb's table is partial and in-frame only. The table lists 200,000 or so clones, around 87% of them singletons, with less than 3% in the top ten. Germline CDR1 and CDR2: MDHEN and SYDVKM. The CDR3 covers 16 residues. V was clipped by 5 bases and J by 5 bases; unmatched bases: 13. The specimen comprised peripheral blood, sampled on day 0 of MenACWY control vaccination. The clonotype was recovered from an adult in good health. V gene TRBV28 combines with J gene TRBJ1-1, with 8 bases identical to TRBD1. CDR3: CASSHHYRGGITEAFF. The CDR3 bases are TGTGCCAGCAGTCACCATTACAGGGGGGGGATAACTGAAGCTTTCTTT.